This T cell receptor (beta chain) was identified during a study of CD8 T cells in ankylosing spondylitis. CDR3 size: 13 residues. Germline assignment: CDR1 SNHLY and CDR2 FYNNEI. The V gene lost 8 bases and the J gene lost 5 bases, with 15 bases spanning the gap. This clonotype has just a few counts. Its specificity is unknown. Study-wide results and caveats: Disease-associated clones were reportedly significantly overrepresented in matched ankylosing spondylitis synovial fluid. A TCR beta motif made of several highly homologous variants seemed typical of ankylosing spondylitis blood. In synovial fluid and blood from reactive arthritis, some motif variants were previously reported.

Making the TCR beta libraries involved quantitative 5'-RACE with molecular barcodes. One entry per CDR3 protein results from TCRdb running MiXCR on the 5' RACE reads. The table shows hundreds of thousands of distinct CDR3 sequences, with about 12% occurring only once. Sequenced: blood, either unsorted or a sorted T cell fraction (not recorded which). J is TRBJ2-5 and V is TRBV2; either TRBD1 or TRBD2 may supply D (5 bases each). The receptor's source is a male donor with ankylosing spondylitis. The CDR3 DNA reads TGTGCCAGCGCCCCAGGGAGATTGGAGACCCAGTACTTC. This gives the protein CASAPGRLETQYF. Complete variable domain (other parts from reference TRBV2 and TRBJ2-5): EPEVTQTPSHQVTQMGQEVILRCVPISNHLYFYWYRQILGQKVEFLVSFYNNEISEKSEIFDDQFSVERPDGSNFTLKIRSTKLEDSAMYFCASAPGRLETQYFGPGTRLLVL.